This TCR beta chain was sequenced during a study of blood T cell repertoires in COVID-19. The germline V and J ends were trimmed by 4 bases and 2 bases, with 12 bases remaining between them. The CDR3 sequence is 14 residues long. Looked up from germline, CDR1 is SGHRS and CDR2 is YFSETQ. Note on this clone: Other DNA sequences of this sample code for an identical CDR3.

Per the original methods: From reference gene primer amplification, estimates of nucleated cell counts were derived. Measured with immunoSEQ multiplex PCR; TCRdb has only the in-frame clones, and not every one. V, J and clone size are those of that table, while D and trimming were read from the DNA. The table lists about 440,000 clones, around 89% of them singletons. J is TRBJ1-1 and V is TRBV5-1; possibly TRBD1 for D (6 bases). The clonotype comes from a woman in her 30s with acute or convalescent COVID-19. The sequenced material came from peripheral blood. The CDR3 bases are TGCGCCAGCAGCGTCTTACAGGGAAACACTGAAGCTTTCTTT. Translating it yields CASSVLQGNTEAFF.